This T cell receptor (beta chain) was sequenced for a study of blood T cell repertoires in COVID-19. Overall study: Whether acute or convalescent, the COVID-19 samples came from the United States, Italy and Spain. T cells, B-cell-depleted T cells, or PBMCs supplied cDNA or gDNA.

Clones were read by immunoSEQ multiplex PCR, and TCRdb kept only the in-frame ones, dropping some. The repertoire holds 150,000 to 200,000 clones, with around 90% as singletons. This receptor was taken from a man aged 60-69 years with acute or convalescent COVID-19. Sequencing input: peripheral blood.

The CDR3 sequence: CASSEDIYGYTF. The CDR3 DNA reads TGTGCCAGCAGCGAGGACATCTATGGCTACACCTTC. V usage is TRBV7-8 and J usage is TRBJ1-2; possible D gene TRBD1, 5 bases. Germline CDR1 is SGHVS and CDR2 is FQNEAQ. Between the trimmed V and J ends, which lost 5 bases and 4 bases, there was a span of 8 bases. The CDR3 is made up of 12 amino acids.